This T cell receptor (beta chain) was recovered during a study of Graves' ophthalmopathy and Graves' hyperthyroidism. Overall study results and limits: In blood appeared most of the expanded thyroid clonotypes whose frequency exceeded 0.001.

Turning to this clonotype: Its antigen is not known.

Between the trimmed V and J ends, which lost 4 bases and 8 bases, there was a span of 11 bases. This CDR3 contains 12 residues. Germline CDR1 reads MDHEN; CDR2 reads SYDVKM. Patients newly diagnosed with hyperthyroidism, under 2 months' duration, were aged 18 to 65, the study reports. The diagnostic workup employed clinical symptoms, serum thyroxine, TRAb, thyroid ultrasound and orbital computed tomography. It was from around 10 ml of fresh peripheral blood that the PBMCs came. RNA served as the template for amplifying TCR beta CDR3 regions. The library came from an HTBI-primed first-round RT-PCR and a second-round multiplex PCR. TCRdb processed the multiplex PCR reads anew with MiXCR; each CDR3 protein has one entry. The data show a few hundred thousand distinct CDR3 sequences, 17% seen once.

Material: peripheral blood. The clonotype comes from an adult woman with stable Graves' hyperthyroidism. The chain couples TRBV28 to TRBJ1-2, with D perhaps matching TRBD1 (6 bases). The CDR3 bases are TGTGCCAGCAGTTCATACAGGGAAGGCTACACCTTC. This gives the protein CASSSYREGYTF.